These 32 T cell receptor beta chains share one sample of origin, sequenced in a study of T cells in Graves' hyperthyroidism and ophthalmopathy. TCR beta CDR3 sequences were amplified from RNA transcripts. HTBI primers were used for first-round RT-PCR of the TCR CDR3. TCRdb ran MiXCR on the multiplex PCR reads and lists one entry per CDR3 protein. In the table there are 500,000 to 550,000 distinct CDR3 sequences, less than 25% of which are singletons. The material sequenced was blood. These receptors were collected from a man in his late teens or twenties with Graves' hyperthyroidism.

This chain connects TRBV28 to TRBJ1-2; the D gene is possibly TRBD1 (6 bases). V was trimmed by 3 bases and J by 8 bases, leaving 13 bases between them. Germline V gene data show CDR1 as MDHEN and CDR2 as SYDVKM. The CDR3 extends over 13 amino acids. CDR3: CASSLAWGLGYTF. The CDR3 DNA reads TGTGCCAGCAGTTTGGCGTGGGGGCTCGGCTACACCTTC.

The table lists this clonotype with many counts. This sequence joins TRBV25-1 and TRBJ1-2; D is unclear. CDR3 length: 14 residues. CDR1 is MGHDK and CDR2 is SYGVNS in the germline V gene. Trimming cost V 3 bases and J 6 bases, with 14 bases left between them. The CDR3 is CASSDHPPDHGYTF. DNA of the CDR3: TGTGCCAGCAGTGATCACCCACCGGATCATGGCTACACCTTC.

Note on this clonotype: A read error may account for a junction end that differs from germline. The rearrangement uses TRBV6-1 and TRBJ1-1, with D possibly TRBD1 on 5 matching bases. Germline V lookup: CDR1 MNHNS, CDR2 SASEGT. The CDR3 extends over 13 amino acids. This CDR3 reads CARSEVGGTEAFF. The CDR3 DNA sequence: TGTGCCCGCAGTGAAGTTGGGGGCACTGAAGCTTTCTTT.

This clonotype was seen at least ten times. The V gene is TRBV7-2, the J gene TRBJ1-3, with 8 bases aligning to TRBD1. V was clipped by 5 bases and J by 4 bases; unmatched bases: 4. Germline CDR1 and CDR2: SGHTA and FQGNSA. This CDR3 has 14 residues. CDR3 loop: CASSHRGTGNTIYF. CDR3 bases: TGTGCCAGCAGCCACAGGGGGACAGGAAACACCATATATTTT. The full variable domain, in which reference TRBV7-2 and TRBJ1-3 provide the parts outside the CDR3, is GAGVSQSPSNKVTEKGKDVELRCDPISGHTALYWYRQSLGQGLEFLIYFQGNSAPDKSGLPSDRFSAERTGGSVSTLTIQRTQQEDSAVYLCASSHRGTGNTIYFGEGSWLTVV.

This chain uses TRBV10-2 with TRBJ1-2, with TRBD1 as a possible D gene (5 bases). CDR3 length equals 13 residues. Germline V CDR1 and CDR2: WSHSY, SAAADI. V lost 3 bases and J lost 4, with 9 bases in between. DNA of the CDR3: TGCGCCAGCAGTGATCAGGGTCCCTATGGCTACACCTTC. It codes for CASSDQGPYGYTF.

Written as DNA, the CDR3 is TGCGCCAGCAGCCTTCAGCCAACTAGCGGCCCCACCGGGGAGCTGTTTTTT. Protein sequence: CASSLQPTSGPTGELFF. The chain recombines TRBV5-1 with TRBJ2-2; 8 bases agree with TRBD2. This CDR3 region has 17 residues. V shed 4 bases and J 4 bases; nucleotides not matched to a gene: 12. Germline CDR1 is SGHRS and CDR2 is YFSETQ.

The table lists this clonotype with many counts. The chain is built from TRBV11-1 and TRBJ1-5; 9 nucleotides agree with TRBD1. The CDR3 is 16 residues long. The trim removed 5 bases at V and 6 bases at J, leaving 11 bases unmatched. The germline V gene encodes CDR1 SGHAT and CDR2 FQDESV (reference sequence). The CDR3 DNA reads TGTGCCAGCAGCCTGGACAGGGGATTCGGAGGTCAGCCCCAGCATTTT. Translating gives CASSLDRGFGGQPQHF.

The chain joins TRBV7-2 to TRBJ2-7; D gene ambiguous. Germline V gives CDR1 SGHTA, CDR2 FQGNSA. The CDR3 covers 12 residues. V was trimmed by 6 bases and J by 3 bases, leaving 9 bases between them. CDR3 in DNA: TGTGCCAGCAGTCCTTTATACTACGAGCAGTACTTC. It encodes CASSPLYYEQYF.

The rearrangement joins TRBV4-3 to TRBJ2-7, with 8 nucleotides matching TRBD1. Germline assignment: CDR1 LGHNA and CDR2 YSLEER. J was trimmed by 5 bases and V by 4 bases; bases with no gene match: 13. The CDR3 extends over 16 amino acids. The CDR3 DNA reads as TGCGCCAGCAGCCGAAAGAGAGGGACAGGTCCTGACGAGCAGTACTTC. Amino acids: CASSRKRGTGPDEQYF.

This clonotype was picked up many times. The V and J genes are TRBV20-1 and TRBJ1-3; D is ambiguous. The CDR3 has 14 residues. V was pared by 3 bases and J by 8 bases, with 17 bases between. Per the germline V gene, CDR1 is DFQATT and CDR2 is SNEGSKA (reference sequence). As DNA, the CDR3 is TGCAGTGCTAGGTCATCCACTGGGGAAGACACCATATATTTT. Residues: CSARSSTGEDTIYF.

This clonotype was seen repeatedly, ten times or more. The chain recombines TRBV12-3 or TRBV12-4 with TRBJ1-5, with TRBD1 identical over 8 bases. J was trimmed by 10 bases and V by 1 base; bases with no gene match: 9. The CDR3 is 15 amino acids. The CDR3 loop is CASSLVGQGRYPQHF. CDR3 bases: TGTGCCAGCAGTTTAGTTGGACAGGGTCGATACCCCCAGCATTTT.

The genes are TRBV6-1 and TRBJ2-2; TRBD1 matches 10 bases. The CDR3 consists of 13 residues. CDR1 and CDR2 (germline): MNHNS, SASEGT. The V gene end was trimmed by 11 bases and the J gene end by 3 bases; junction bases not matched to a gene: 3. The CDR3 DNA is TGTGCCGGAGGACAGGGGGACACCGGGGAGCTGTTTTTT. This codes for CAGGQGDTGELFF.

The V and J genes are TRBV4-3 and TRBJ1-2; D uncertain. CDR3 length equals 17 residues. V was cut by 4 bases and J by 5 bases, with 23 bases left in between. Germline V gives CDR1 LGHNA, CDR2 YSLEER. The DNA of the CDR3 is TGCGCCAGCAGCCGCAGAACGTCCGGACTCAGAGTATATGGCTACACCTTC. Protein sequence: CASSRRTSGLRVYGYTF.

The sample holds many counts of this clonotype. The chain joins TRBV2 to TRBJ1-1; possible D gene TRBD1, 6 bases. V lost 7 bases and J 2 bases, leaving 17 bases between the germline ends. The germline gives CDR1 SNHLY, CDR2 FYNNEI. CDR3 length equals 15 residues. CDR3 sequence (DNA): TGTGCCAGCACTAGACGTACAGGGTCCAACACTGAAGCTTTCTTT. Its translation is CASTRRTGSNTEAFF.

This clonotype was detected many times. The chain has TRBV30 and TRBJ2-1, with TRBD2 matching 8 bases. Trimming cost V 8 bases and J 5 bases; bases outside gene matches: 8. The germline gives CDR1 GTSNPN, CDR2 SVGIG (reference sequence). CDR3 length: 13 residues. This CDR3 reads CARNGGADNEQFF. CDR3 DNA: TGTGCCCGGAACGGGGGGGCGGACAATGAGCAGTTCTTC.

The V call is TRBV5-4, the J call TRBJ2-3; D unresolved. This CDR3 is 14 amino acids long. CDR1 and CDR2 (germline): SGHNT, YYREEE (reference sequence). Deletions cut 3 bases from V and 0 bases from J, with 8 bases between. CDR3 loop: CASSSPSSTDTQYF. The CDR3 bases are TGTGCCAGCAGCTCCCCTAGTAGCACAGATACGCAGTATTTT.

Remarks on this clonotype: A far bigger clonotype differs at one base, so this is likely a read error. This chain links TRBV19 with TRBJ2-2; TRBD1 agrees at 8 bases. The CDR3 is 14 amino acids. Germline CDR1 and CDR2: LNHDA and SQIVND (reference sequence). Here the CDR3 DNA reads TGTGCCAGTAGTAGGACAGGGAACACCGGGGAGCTGTGTTTT. It yields the protein CASSRTGNTGELCF.

This clonotype was observed at least ten times. As DNA, the CDR3 is TGTGCCAGCAGCCCAGAGGGGGGATGGGGCACTGAAGCTTTCTTT. This translates into CASSPEGGWGTEAFF. V gene TRBV9 combines with J gene TRBJ1-1, with D possibly TRBD1 on 6 matching bases. Germline assignment: CDR1 SGDLS and CDR2 YYNGEE. V was clipped by 4 bases and J by 4 bases, with 17 bases between them. The CDR3 loop spans 15 amino acids.

The V gene is TRBV3-1, the J gene TRBJ1-1; D unclear. From germline, CDR1 is LGHDT and CDR2 YNNKEL (reference sequence). Trimming left V 2 bases short and J 1 base short, with 8 bases between. CDR3 length equals 14 residues. The CDR3 bases are TGTGCCAGCAGCCAATCAGACTCGAACACTGAAGCTTTCTTT. The encoded protein is CASSQSDSNTEAFF.

The chain employs TRBV18 and TRBJ1-2; 9 bases map to TRBD1. There are 14 residues in the CDR3. CDR1 and CDR2 (germline): KGHSH, LQKENI. V lost 2 bases to trimming and J lost 5 bases; unmatched junction nucleotides: 3. The CDR3 nucleotides read TGTGCCAGCTCACCAGAGACAGGGGGTTATGGCTACACCTTC. Residues: CASSPETGGYGYTF.

This clonotype was picked up many times. The V and J genes are TRBV2 and TRBJ1-5; 9 positions match TRBD1. This CDR3 region has 19 residues. Germline V lookup: CDR1 SNHLY, CDR2 FYNNEI. V shed 0 bases, J shed 1 base, and the junction held 10 bases outside the gene matches. Written as DNA, the CDR3 is TGTGCCAGCAGTGAAGCGGCCCATGGGGGGACAGGGAGCAATCAGCCCCAGCATTTT. It translates to CASSEAAHGGTGSNQPQHF.

This clonotype was counted ten times or more. The chain combines TRBV12-3 or TRBV12-4 with TRBJ1-5; possibly TRBD1 for D (5 bases). This CDR3 is built from 15 residues. V dropped 6 bases and J dropped 4 bases, with 16 bases sitting between them. The CDR3 protein is CASSLSGKRNQPQHF. The CDR3 region has the DNA TGTGCCAGCAGCCTCTCAGGGAAGAGGAATCAGCCCCAGCATTTT.

The sample holds a few counts of this clonotype. A junction boundary mismatches the germline segment, possibly from a read error. The CDR3 protein is CASSNVLNTEALF. The CDR3, as DNA: TGTGCCAGCAGTAACGTACTTAACACTGAAGCTCTCTTT. The chain is built from TRBV28 and TRBJ1-1; D is ambiguous. Germline CDR1 is MDHEN and CDR2 is SYDVKM. The CDR3 covers 13 residues.

This clonotype came up many times. J is TRBJ1-5 and V is TRBV19; 9 bases agree with TRBD1. Germline values: CDR1 LNHDA, CDR2 SQIVND (reference sequence). Trimming removed 9 bases from V and 0 bases from J; junction bases left unmatched: 3. The CDR3 has 14 amino acids. CDR3 bases: TGTGCCAGCGGGACAGGGAATAGCAATCAGCCCCAGCATTTT. This gives the protein CASGTGNSNQPQHF. The full variable domain, its missing parts supplied by reference TRBV19 and TRBJ1-5, is DGGITQSPKYLFRKEGQNVTLSCEQNLNHDAMYWYRQDPGQGLRLIYYSQIVNDFQKGDIAEGYSVSREKKESFPLTVTSAQKNPTAFYLCASGTGNSNQPQHFGDGTRLSIL.

This clonotype appeared a few times. The CDR3, as DNA: TGTGCCAGCAGGAGTCCTCGGGACTCCCCCGTAGGGGGCTACACCTTC. As protein: CASRSPRDSPVGGYTF. The chain carries TRBV5-4 and TRBJ1-2, with a possible D match to TRBD1 (5 bases). The CDR3 has 16 residues. Germline CDR1 SGHNT, CDR2 YYREEE (reference sequence). V lost 5 bases, J lost 8 bases, and 25 bases lay in between.

The gene calls are TRBV7-2 and TRBJ2-5; no reliable D call. Trimming pared 1 base from V and 5 bases from J, leaving 11 bases between. This CDR3 is built from 14 residues. Germline V lookup: CDR1 SGHTA, CDR2 FQGNSA. The CDR3 protein is CASSLGTKTETQYF. The CDR3 nucleotides read TGTGCCAGCAGCTTAGGGACCAAGACCGAGACCCAGTACTTC. Combining the CDR3 with reference TRBV7-2 and TRBJ2-5 gives the whole variable domain GAGVSQSPSNKVTEKGKDVELRCDPISGHTALYWYRQSLGQGLEFLIYFQGNSAPDKSGLPSDRFSAERTGGSVSTLTIQRTQQEDSAVYLCASSLGTKTETQYFGPGTRLLVL.

The chain joins TRBV7-2 to TRBJ2-5; perhaps TRBD1 as D (6 bases). The CDR3 is 14 amino acids. V lost 1 base to trimming and J lost 5 bases, with 11 bases between them. The germline V gene has CDR1 SGHTA and CDR2 FQGNSA. The CDR3 is CASSLEQGSETQYF. The CDR3 coding sequence is TGTGCCAGCAGCTTAGAACAGGGTTCGGAGACCCAGTACTTC.

In this sample, this clonotype turned up many times. This chain links TRBV6-5 with TRBJ2-7, with 7 bases identical to TRBD1. Per the germline V gene, CDR1 is MNHEY and CDR2 is SVGAGI. This CDR3 contains 12 residues. V lost 0 bases, J lost 7 bases, and 0 bases stayed unmatched. The CDR3 bases are TGTGCCAGCAGTTACTCGACAGGGGAGCAGTACTTC. Encoded protein: CASSYSTGEQYF.

The chain links TRBV12-3 or TRBV12-4 to TRBJ2-5; TRBD2 aligns across 14 bases. The CDR3 is 15 amino acids. J was trimmed by 2 bases and V by 6 bases; bases with no gene match: 2. The CDR3 nucleotides read TGTGCCAGCAGGGGGACTAGCGGGGGACAAGAGACCCAGTACTTC. As protein: CASRGTSGGQETQYF.

The chain uses TRBV7-3 and TRBJ1-3; possibly TRBD1 for D (5 bases). Trimming pared 6 bases from V and 8 bases from J, leaving 14 bases between. The CDR3 runs 13 residues. CDR1 is SGHTA and CDR2 is FQGTGA in the germline V gene. CDR3 loop: CASSRGWGDTIYF. The CDR3 coding sequence is TGTGCCAGCAGTAGGGGTTGGGGTGACACCATATATTTT.

The V and J genes are TRBV6-2 or TRBV6-3 and TRBJ2-7; the match to TRBD2 covers 9 bases. Trimming at V came to 5 bases and at J to 6 bases, leaving 17 bases not matched to a gene. CDR3 length: 17 amino acids. Germline values: CDR1 MNHEY, CDR2 SVGEGT. The CDR3 DNA follows: TGTGCCAGCAGTCACCCGTGGGGTTGGAGCGGGAGGCTCGAGCAGTACTTC. Translating gives CASSHPWGWSGRLEQYF.

The chain joins TRBV4-1 to TRBJ2-3; 9 bases match TRBD1. Per the germline V gene, CDR1 is MGHRA and CDR2 is YSYEKL. CDR3 length equals 15 residues. V dropped 2 bases and J dropped 7; count of bases not matched to a gene: 7. The CDR3 DNA follows: TGCGCCAGCAGCCAACTAGGGACAGGGTTGAATACGCAGTATTTT. Translation gives CASSQLGTGLNTQYF.